The 2 T cell receptor beta chains listed next were all sequenced from one sample in a study of cytomegalovirus exposure and HLA in healthy donors. PCR amplification relied on 60 Vbeta primers (plus 13 Jbeta primers). Profiling relied on immunoSEQ multiplex PCR, and the TCRdb table lists in-frame clones only, not all of them. The sample lists roughly 140,000 clones, about 80% occurring once. Source material: PBMCs. These receptors were collected from a woman aged 55-75 years in good health and CMV-seropositive.

The V and J genes are TRBV21-1 and TRBJ2-5; the table gives TRBD1 as D, unverified against the DNA. TRBV21-1 is listed as a pseudogene. The CDR3 spans 14 residues. DNA for the CDR3: TGTGCCAGCTGTGGGACAGGGAAGGGAGAGACCCAGTACTTC. It codes for CASCGTGKGETQYF.

To note about this clone: Relative to the germline gene, one junction end is altered; a read error may explain this. V and J are TRBV6-6 and TRBJ2-5, with TRBD2 as a possible D gene (6 bases). Germline CDR1 and CDR2: MNHNY and SVGAGI (reference sequence). The CDR3 length is 11 residues. The CDR3 loop is CASTPGEAQYF. The CDR3 DNA sequence: TGTGCCAGCACGCCGGGAGAGGCCCAGTACTTC.